The 24 T cell receptor beta chains below were found in one sample sequenced in a study of T cells in Graves' hyperthyroidism and ophthalmopathy. RNA transcripts were the template for amplifying TCR beta CDR3 regions. TCR CDR3 regions were first amplified by RT-PCR with HTBI primers. Via MiXCR, TCRdb re-called the multiplex PCR reads, giving one row per CDR3 protein. In the table there are roughly 500,000 distinct CDR3 sequences, under 60% of which are singletons. The sequenced material came from peripheral blood or thyroid tissue (not recorded which). The receptors stem from an adult woman with Graves' disease, either hyperthyroidism or ophthalmopathy (not recorded which).

The genes are TRBV25-1 and TRBJ2-5; TRBD2 is a possible D gene (5 bases). The CDR3 is 12 residues long. Germline lookup yields CDR1 MGHDK and CDR2 SYGVNS. V was pared by 8 bases and J by 8 bases, with 15 bases between. The CDR3 DNA is TGTGCCAGCGGCGGCTCCGGGAATACCCAGTACTTC. Translation: CASGGSGNTQYF. The full variable domain, in which reference TRBV25-1 and TRBJ2-5 provide the parts outside the CDR3, is EADIYQTPRYLVIGTGKKITLECSQTMGHDKMYWYQQDPGMELHLIHYSYGVNSTEKGDLSSESTVSRIRTEHFPLTLESARPSHTSQYLCASGGSGNTQYFGPGTRLLVL.

With respect to this clonotype: Germline and junction disagree at one end, which may indicate a read error. The rearrangement uses TRBV7-9 and TRBJ1-5; no clear D. The CDR3 has 13 amino acids. Germline V CDR1 and CDR2: SEHNR, FQNEAQ (reference sequence). The CDR3 region is CASSQEIGQPQHF. The CDR3 DNA is TGCGCCAGCAGCCAAGAAATTGGACAGCCCCAGCATTTT.

This clonotype showed up many times. This chain joins TRBV12-3 or TRBV12-4 and TRBJ2-7; a weak D match, TRBD2 (6 bases). Trimming took 6 bases from V and 4 from J, leaving 19 bases between them. The CDR3 runs to 15 residues. CDR3 in DNA: TGTGCCAGCAGCTCCCATTCCCAGCGGGTGTACGAGCAGTACTTC. Its protein product is CASSSHSQRVYEQYF.

V and J are TRBV20-1 and TRBJ1-5, with TRBD1 as a possible D gene (6 bases). The V end was cut by 4 bases, the J end by 3 bases, with 19 bases between. Germline CDR1 is DFQATT and CDR2 is SNEGSKA (reference sequence). The CDR3 covers 16 residues. The CDR3 region has the DNA TGCAGTGCTAAAGGTCGGGGGGCGGCTCACAATCAGCCCCAGCATTTT. Translated: CSAKGRGAAHNQPQHF.

There are many counts of this clonotype. Here the CDR3 reads CASSQDGVGNQYF. The CDR3 region has the DNA TGCGCCAGCAGCCAAGATGGGGTGGGTAATCAGTACTTC. This chain uses TRBV4-1 with TRBJ2-7; D is ambiguous. Germline V gene data show CDR1 as MGHRA and CDR2 as YSYEKL. The CDR3 contains 13 residues. Deletions cut 0 bases from V and 10 bases from J, with 13 bases between.

The chain has TRBV11-2 and TRBJ1-5; 8 positions match TRBD1. Germline CDR1 and CDR2: SGHAT and FQNNGV. Unmatched junction bases numbered 7, after V lost 4 bases and J lost 14 bases. The CDR3 sequence is 12 residues long. The CDR3 region is CASSSRQGSEHF. DNA of the CDR3: TGTGCCAGCAGCTCTCGACAGGGGTCCGAGCATTTT.

This clonotype was counted only a few times. The chain carries TRBV6-4 and TRBJ1-3; D ambiguous. There are 15 residues in the CDR3. Germline V lookup: CDR1 MRHNA, CDR2 SNTAGT. V was trimmed by 4 bases and J by 0 bases, leaving 10 bases between them. The CDR3, as DNA: TGTGCCAGCAGTGTTTCTAGCAACTCTGGAAACACCATATATTTT. Encoded protein: CASSVSSNSGNTIYF.

The chain uses TRBV10-3 and TRBJ2-7; 7 bases match TRBD1. Germline CDR1 is ENHRY and CDR2 is SYGVKD. Unmatched junction bases numbered 7, after V lost 11 bases and J lost 3 bases. This CDR3 is 12 amino acids long. The CDR3 nucleotides are TGTGCCGTCGGGACAGACTACTACGAGCAGTACTTC. It yields the protein CAVGTDYYEQYF.

The chain uses TRBV29-1 and TRBJ1-5; 7 bases are shared with TRBD1. CDR3 length equals 13 residues. Germline CDR1 is SQVTM and CDR2 is ANQGSEA. Trimming at V came to 8 bases and at J to 1 base, leaving 5 bases not matched to a gene. This CDR3 is CSSEQGSNQPQHF. For the CDR3, the DNA is TGCAGCAGTGAACAGGGGAGCAATCAGCCCCAGCATTTT.

This clonotype was recorded many times. For the CDR3, the DNA is TGTGCCAGCAGGACAGGAGGCCTCACTGAAGCTTTCTTT. As protein: CASRTGGLTEAFF. The J gene is TRBJ1-1, the V gene TRBV28; tentative D call: TRBD1 (6 bases). V gave up 6 bases and J gave up 4 bases, with 12 bases separating them. The CDR3 sequence is 13 residues long. Looked up from germline, CDR1 is MDHEN and CDR2 is SYDVKM.

This rearrangement joins TRBV6-1 to TRBJ1-1; tentatively, D is TRBD1 (6 bases). The CDR3 consists of 16 residues. The germline V gene has CDR1 MNHNS and CDR2 SASEGT. V was shortened by 7 bases and J by 9 bases, with 27 bases between the two germline ends. The CDR3 loop is CASTERPPGQGSKAFF. The CDR3 DNA is TGTGCCAGCACCGAGAGACCACCGGGCCAGGGGTCGAAAGCTTTCTTT.

The rearrangement links TRBV19 to TRBJ2-7; D not resolved. Looked up from germline, CDR1 is LNHDA and CDR2 is SQIVND (reference sequence). CDR3 length: 15 amino acids. V lost 5 bases, J lost 6 bases, and 20 bases lay in between. This CDR3 is CASSVVSKGSSEQYF. The DNA for the CDR3 is TGTGCCAGTAGTGTCGTGAGTAAGGGAAGCTCCGAGCAGTACTTC.

Concerning this clonotype itself: This may stem from a read error, because a much larger clone lies one nucleotide away. The rearrangement uses TRBV12-3 or TRBV12-4 and TRBJ2-5; TRBD2 might be the D (6 bases). The CDR3 covers 13 residues. This CDR3 reads CASSTRGVQTHYF. DNA of the CDR3: TGTGCCAGCAGTACCCGCGGGGTACAGACCCATTACTTC.

This chain connects TRBV10-3 to TRBJ2-2; D is perhaps TRBD1 (5 bases). Trimming cost V 4 bases and J 2 bases, with 23 bases left between them. The CDR3 consists of 19 residues. Germline CDR1 and CDR2: ENHRY and SYGVKD. The DNA of the CDR3 is TGTGCCATCAGTGGCCCCTCTAGAACAGACAGACTTAACACCGGGGAGCTGTTTTTT. Its protein product is CAISGPSRTDRLNTGELFF.

Notes on this clonotype: A much larger clone sits a single nucleotide away, making a read error possible. V and J are TRBV5-1 and TRBJ2-5; D is possibly TRBD2 (5 bases). The CDR3 loop spans 14 amino acids. Deletions cut 5 bases from V and 8 bases from J, with 19 bases between. Germline CDR1 is SGHRS and CDR2 is YFSETQ. DNA of the CDR3: TGCGCCAGCAGTTTTACGAGGGTGGAGGACACCCAGTACTTC. The encoded protein is CASSFTRVEDTQYF.

This chain joins TRBV2 and TRBJ2-5, with D perhaps TRBD2 (6 bases). The CDR3 is made up of 14 amino acids. V shed 1 base and J shed 2 bases, with 8 bases lying between them. Germline V CDR1 and CDR2: SNHLY, FYNNEI. The CDR3 here is CASSEGTTQETQYF. The DNA of the CDR3 is TGTGCCAGCAGTGAAGGGACTACACAAGAGACCCAGTACTTC. Full variable domain (missing parts from reference TRBV2 and TRBJ2-5): EPEVTQTPSHQVTQMGQEVILRCVPISNHLYFYWYRQILGQKVEFLVSFYNNEISEKSEIFDDQFSVERPDGSNFTLKIRSTKLEDSAMYFCASSEGTTQETQYFGPGTRLLVL.

A remark on this clonotype: At one of its ends the junction is not consistent with the germline gene, which may arise from a read error. V gene TRBV7-7 combines with J gene TRBJ2-7; D is perhaps TRBD2 (6 bases). The DNA matches TRBJ2-1 better at its end, which makes the J call doubtful. This CDR3 region has 13 residues. In germline, CDR1 is SSHAT, CDR2 FNYEAQ (reference sequence). DNA for the CDR3: TGTGCTAGCAGCTTATCTGCGGGGAATGAGCAGTTCTTC. Translation: CASSLSAGNEQFF.

This clonotype was detected only once. V usage is TRBV6-5 and J usage is TRBJ1-6, with D maybe TRBD1 (6 bases). Trimming took 8 bases from V and 7 from J, leaving 18 bases between them. CDR1 is MNHEY, CDR2 SVGAGI, per germline. The CDR3 is made up of 15 amino acids. Here the CDR3 DNA reads TGTGCCAGCTGTAAGGGCAGGGGCGACAATTCACCCCTCCACTTT. Translating gives CASCKGRGDNSPLHF.

This clonotype was counted between two and nine times. The V call is TRBV28, the J call TRBJ1-3; 10 bases are a match to TRBD1. V lost 5 bases and J lost 2; bases outside the gene matches: 9. This CDR3 contains 17 residues. Germline CDR1 MDHEN, CDR2 SYDVKM. CDR3 in DNA: TGTGCCAGCAGTAAAACCCTGGGACAGGGGACTGGAAACACCATATATTTT. Translated, it gives CASSKTLGQGTGNTIYF.

Ten or more counts support this clonotype. V is TRBV6-5 and J is TRBJ1-2; tentatively, D is TRBD1 (5 bases). CDR3 length: 13 amino acids. Germline values: CDR1 MNHEY, CDR2 SVGAGI. V was pared by 2 bases and J by 6 bases, with 10 bases between. CDR3 DNA sequence: TGTGCCAGCAGTTACCAGGGAAAGGATGGCTACACCTTC. Translating gives CASSYQGKDGYTF.

This sequence joins TRBV24-1 and TRBJ1-5; D might be TRBD1 (6 bases). CDR1 is KGHDR, CDR2 SFDVKD, per germline. The CDR3 sequence is 11 residues long. With 5 bases removed from V and 12 bases from J, the gap between germline ends came to 10 bases. The DNA of the CDR3 is TGTGCCACCAGTGGAGGAGGGGGCCAGCATTTT. It yields the protein CATSGGGGQHF.

Only a few counts were recorded for this clonotype. The rearrangement links TRBV5-1 to TRBJ1-1; D remains unclear. Trimming left V 4 bases short and J 6 bases short, with 16 bases between. The CDR3 is 14 amino acids. Germline-derived CDR1 and CDR2 are SGHRS and YFSETQ. This chain's CDR3 is CASSHARDGAEAFF. Written as DNA, the CDR3 is TGCGCCAGCAGCCATGCAAGAGACGGTGCTGAAGCTTTCTTT.

This clonotype was detected many times. The rearrangement joins TRBV7-8 to TRBJ1-6, with a possible D match to TRBD1 (5 bases). The CDR3 covers 14 residues. Trimming shortened V by 5 bases and J by 9 bases, and 14 bases separated the two germline ends. CDR1 SGHVS and CDR2 FQNEAQ come from the germline V gene. The CDR3 reads CASSPRKRGSPLHF. As DNA, the CDR3 is TGTGCCAGCAGCCCTCGGAAAAGGGGTTCACCCCTCCACTTT.

Concerning this clonotype: It is likely a read error, because the conserved phenylalanine at the end of the CDR3 is missing. CDR3 sequence reads: CATSTDLRGQGAGSNQPQHG. CDR3 bases: TGTGCCACCAGCACAGATCTACGGGGACAGGGGGCTGGTAGCAATCAGCCCCAGCATGGT. The V gene is TRBV15, the J gene TRBJ1-5; 12 bases align to TRBD1. The CDR3 is 20 residues long. Germline V gene sequence: CDR1 LNHNV, CDR2 YYDKDF (reference sequence). Trimming removed 4 bases from V and 0 bases from J; junction bases left unmatched: 13.